This is a list of T cell receptor beta chains from one sample in a study of OX40 agonist ivuxolimab in advanced cancers. Assay: immunoSEQ multiplex PCR; the TCRdb copy retains only in-frame clones and omits some. The table shows 35,000 to 55,000 clones, with roughly 94% occurring only once. Sample: CD4+ or CD8+ T cells sorted from blood, taken in a trial of the OX40 agonist ivuxolimab. The origin of the receptors is an adult with an advanced solid tumor such as melanoma, head and neck, liver or kidney cancer. CDR3s include the opening cysteine and the closing phenylalanine or tryptophan. A D gene is named only where the DNA matches it firmly.

J gene: TRBJ2-7
D gene: -
V gene: TRBV5-6
CDR3 protein: CASSLGRSYEQYF

J gene: TRBJ1-5
D gene: -
V gene: TRBV7-9
CDR3 protein: CASSLGAGEQPQHF

J gene: TRBJ2-5
D gene: TRBD1
V gene: TRBV28
CDR3 protein: CATAGRGTETQYF

J gene: TRBJ2-3
D gene: -
V gene: TRBV5-1
CDR3 protein: CASSRDRSGRPSTDTQYF

J gene: TRBJ2-5
D gene: -
V gene: TRBV21-1
CDR3 protein: CASSKGSLSGETQYF

J gene: TRBJ2-7
D gene: -
V gene: TRBV28
CDR3 protein: CASREGDPYEQYF

J gene: TRBJ1-2
D gene: -
V gene: TRBV6-6
CDR3 protein: CASSYKGPSGYGYTF

J gene: TRBJ2-3
D gene: -
V gene: TRBV7-9
CDR3 protein: CASRQLDTDTQYF

J gene: TRBJ2-7
D gene: -
V gene: TRBV7-6
CDR3 protein: CASSLSPDSEQYF

J gene: TRBJ2-4
D gene: TRBD2
V gene: TRBV18
CDR3 protein: CASSPPVSGSSGNIQYF

J gene: TRBJ2-5
D gene: -
V gene: TRBV28
CDR3 protein: CASSGSQETQYF

J gene: TRBJ2-5
D gene: -
V gene: TRBV28
CDR3 protein: CASSLGSDQYF

J gene: TRBJ1-2
D gene: TRBD1
V gene: TRBV19
CDR3 protein: CASSLSAGGYLNGYTF

J gene: TRBJ2-3
D gene: -
V gene: TRBV5-4
CDR3 protein: CASSPYSSSTDTQYF

J gene: TRBJ2-7
D gene: TRBD1
V gene: TRBV27
CDR3 protein: CASSLGGQFYEQYF

J gene: TRBJ1-1
D gene: -
V gene: TRBV29-1
CDR3 protein: CSVEGPNTEAFF

J gene: TRBJ2-3
D gene: -
V gene: TRBV5-8
CDR3 protein: CASSHGTAGSDTQYF

J gene: TRBJ1-2
D gene: -
V gene: TRBV7-9
CDR3 protein: CASRVRDHYGYTF

J gene: TRBJ1-5
D gene: TRBD1
V gene: TRBV19
CDR3 protein: CASLDRGVNQPQHF

J gene: TRBJ2-7
D gene: -
V gene: TRBV7-8
CDR3 protein: CASSPGLSSYEQYF

J gene: TRBJ1-1
D gene: -
V gene: TRBV7-2
CDR3 protein: CASSLARQMNTEAFF

J gene: TRBJ1-2
D gene: -
V gene: TRBV6-5
CDR3 protein: CASSYRPGGYGYTF

J gene: TRBJ2-7
D gene: TRBD1
V gene: TRBV9
CDR3 protein: CASSVDRGYEQYF

J gene: TRBJ2-7
D gene: TRBD2
V gene: TRBV5-4
CDR3 protein: CASSWRTSGRWEQYF

J gene: -
D gene: TRBD1
V gene: TRBV5-4
CDR3 protein: CASSLEGQVSSYEQYF

J gene: TRBJ2-7
D gene: TRBD1
V gene: TRBV4-2
CDR3 protein: CASSQVQGHEQYF

J gene: TRBJ1-1
D gene: -
V gene: TRBV9
CDR3 protein: CASSVDSKRGNTEAFF

J gene: TRBJ2-3
D gene: -
V gene: TRBV4-3
CDR3 protein: CASSLRLPGSTDTQYF

J gene: TRBJ1-4
D gene: TRBD1
V gene: TRBV7-9
CDR3 protein: CASSGRQGANQKLFF

J gene: TRBJ1-4
D gene: -
V gene: TRBV6-9
CDR3 protein: CASSYPPDEKLFF

J gene: TRBJ1-2
D gene: -
V gene: TRBV10-3
CDR3 protein: CAISERMRGSNYGYTF

J gene: TRBJ2-1
D gene: TRBD2
V gene: TRBV9
CDR3 protein: CASSVISGDTYNEQFF

J gene: TRBJ1-4
D gene: -
V gene: TRBV15
CDR3 protein: CATSSTGSTNEKLFF

J gene: TRBJ2-1
D gene: -
V gene: TRBV14
CDR3 protein: CASSQGLKPFF

J gene: TRBJ1-6
D gene: -
V gene: TRBV15
CDR3 protein: CATSKSGTTDSPLHF

J gene: TRBJ1-4
D gene: -
V gene: TRBV14
CDR3 protein: CASSQDRHGGVNEKLFF

J gene: TRBJ1-6
D gene: -
V gene: TRBV19
CDR3 protein: CASSLPGTANPPLHF

J gene: TRBJ1-3
D gene: -
V gene: TRBV19
CDR3 protein: CASSIAGSGNTIYF

J gene: TRBJ1-2
D gene: TRBD1
V gene: TRBV11-2
CDR3 protein: CASSWGQGNGYTF

J gene: TRBJ2-2
D gene: -
V gene: TRBV4-2
CDR3 protein: CASSLGGGGTGELFF

J gene: TRBJ2-1
D gene: -
V gene: TRBV14
CDR3 protein: CASSPQVSNEQFF

J gene: TRBJ2-7
D gene: -
V gene: TRBV4-3
CDR3 protein: CASSPGLALYEQYF

J gene: TRBJ2-1
D gene: TRBD1
V gene: TRBV7-9
CDR3 protein: CASSPGTGINNEQFF

J gene: TRBJ2-3
D gene: -
V gene: TRBV9
CDR3 protein: CASSGTSDTQYF

J gene: TRBJ2-1
D gene: -
V gene: TRBV5-1
CDR3 protein: CASSLTQKLVITYNEQFF

J gene: TRBJ2-6
D gene: -
V gene: TRBV2
CDR3 protein: CASSEQGPGANVLTF

J gene: TRBJ2-3
D gene: -
V gene: TRBV7-3
CDR3 protein: CASSLIGASTDTQYF